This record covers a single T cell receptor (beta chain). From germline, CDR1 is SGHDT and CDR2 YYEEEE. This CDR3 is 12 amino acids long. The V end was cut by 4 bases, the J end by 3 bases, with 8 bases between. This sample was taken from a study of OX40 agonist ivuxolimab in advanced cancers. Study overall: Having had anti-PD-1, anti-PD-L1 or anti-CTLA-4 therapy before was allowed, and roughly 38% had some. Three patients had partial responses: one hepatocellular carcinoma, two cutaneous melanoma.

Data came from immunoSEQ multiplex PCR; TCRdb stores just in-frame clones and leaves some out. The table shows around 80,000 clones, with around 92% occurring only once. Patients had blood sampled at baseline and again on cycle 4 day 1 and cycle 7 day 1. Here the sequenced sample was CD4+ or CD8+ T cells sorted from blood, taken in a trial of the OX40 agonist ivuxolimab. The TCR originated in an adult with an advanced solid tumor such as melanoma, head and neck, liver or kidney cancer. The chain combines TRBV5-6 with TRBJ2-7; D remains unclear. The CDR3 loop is CASSPRSYEQYF. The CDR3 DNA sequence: TGTGCCAGCAGCCCTAGGAGCTACGAGCAGTACTTC.